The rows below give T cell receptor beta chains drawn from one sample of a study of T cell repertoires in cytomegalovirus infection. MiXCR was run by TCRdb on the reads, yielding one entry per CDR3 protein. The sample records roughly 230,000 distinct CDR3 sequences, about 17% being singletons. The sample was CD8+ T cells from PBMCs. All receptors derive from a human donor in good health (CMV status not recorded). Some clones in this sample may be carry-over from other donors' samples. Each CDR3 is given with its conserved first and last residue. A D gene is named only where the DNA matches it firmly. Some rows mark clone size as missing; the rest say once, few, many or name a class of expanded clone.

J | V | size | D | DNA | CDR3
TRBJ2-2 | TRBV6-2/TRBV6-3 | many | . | TGTGCCAGCAGTCCCGGACGGGACACCGGGGAGCTGTTTTTT | CASSPGRDTGELFF
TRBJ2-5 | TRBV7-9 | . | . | TGTGCCAGCAGCTCCCCGGGGGGCGCGGAAGAAGAGACCCAGTACTTC | CASSSPGGAEEETQYF
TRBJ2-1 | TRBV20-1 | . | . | TGCAGTGCTAGACGTCGGGGGTTCTACAATGAGCAGTTCTTC | CSARRRGFYNEQFF
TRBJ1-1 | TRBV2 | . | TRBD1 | TGTACCAGCAGGGGACAGGGGGGTGGAAACACTGAAGCTTTCTTT | CTSRGQGGGNTEAFF
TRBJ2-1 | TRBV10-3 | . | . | TGTGCCATCAGTGAGTCGATGGGCTCTCCCTACAATGAGCAGTTCTTC | CAISESMGSPYNEQFF
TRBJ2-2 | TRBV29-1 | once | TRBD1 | TGCAGCGTTGAAGCACCGGGACAGGGAGACACCGGGGAGCTGTTTTTT | CSVEAPGQGDTGELFF
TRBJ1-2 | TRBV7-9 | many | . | TGTGCCAGCAGCCGAGGAGTCTCGAACTATGGCTACACCTTC | CASSRGVSNYGYTF
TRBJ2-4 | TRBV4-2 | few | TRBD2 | TGTGCCAGCAGCCACACTAGCGGGGGGGCATTTACCATTCAGTACTTC | CASSHTSGGAFTIQYF
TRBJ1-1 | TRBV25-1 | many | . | TGTGCCAGCAGCCGGAACACTGAAGCTTTCTTT | CASSRNTEAFF
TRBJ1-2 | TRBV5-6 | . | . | TGTGCCAGCAGCTTGGGACCGATCCGTGAGCGGTACACCTTC | CASSLGPIRERYTF
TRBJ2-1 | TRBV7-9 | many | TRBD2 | TGTGCCAGCAGCAAAACCGGCGGGGGGGCCAGGTCCTACAATGAGCAGTTCTTC | CASSKTGGGARSYNEQFF
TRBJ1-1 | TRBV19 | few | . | TGTGCCAGTAGCAAGTATTCTCAGGGATCCGCAGCTTTCTTT | CASSKYSQGSAAFF
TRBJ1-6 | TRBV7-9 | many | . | TGTGCCAGCAGCTTACCTCCAGGCTCCTATAATTCACCCCTCCACTTT | CASSLPPGSYNSPLHF
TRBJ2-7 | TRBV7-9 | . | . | TGTGCCAGCAGCTCAGACCGGGACGGGCACTACGAGCAGTACTTC | CASSSDRDGHYEQYF
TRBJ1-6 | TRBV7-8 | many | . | TGTGCCAGCAGGGGGATTGGGACCCATCCTCTCCACTTT | CASRGIGTHPLHF
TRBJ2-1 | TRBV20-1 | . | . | TGCAGTGCTAGCCGGACCATTAATTACAATGAGCAGTTCTTC | CSASRTINYNEQFF
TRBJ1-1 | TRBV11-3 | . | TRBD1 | TGTGCCAGCAGCTTAGCCAATCGGGGACAGGGGAGGACTGAAGCTTTCTTT | CASSLANRGQGRTEAFF
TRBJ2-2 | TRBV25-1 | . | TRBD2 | TGTGCCAGCAGTGATATGCGGGGGGTGAACACCGGGGAGCTGTTTTTT | CASSDMRGVNTGELFF
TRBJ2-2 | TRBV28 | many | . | TGTGCCAGCAGTTTATGGGGGATTACCGGGGAGCTGTTTTTT | CASSLWGITGELFF
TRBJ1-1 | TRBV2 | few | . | TGTGCCAGCAGGGTCACCGAGAACACTGAAGCTTTCTTT | CASRVTENTEAFF
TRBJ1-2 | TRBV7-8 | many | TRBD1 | TGTGCCAGCAGCTTACCGGGACAGGGCACTAACTATGGCTACACCTTC | CASSLPGQGTNYGYTF
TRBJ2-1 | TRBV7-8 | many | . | TGTGCCAGCAGCTTAGTCTTCTACAATGAGCAGTTCTTC | CASSLVFYNEQFF
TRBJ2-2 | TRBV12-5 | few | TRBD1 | TGTGCTAGTGGTTTGGAGACAGGGACCACCGGGGAGCTGTTTTTT | CASGLETGTTGELFF